The T cell receptor beta chain under discussion was sequenced for a study of identical twins (TCRdb year 2016). Study-wide context: TCR alpha and beta repertoires from monozygotic twins, unrelated adults of various ages and cord blood were deep-sequenced to test whether fetal clonotypes persist. To rule out contamination, the twin experiments were replicated at different times with different library preparation protocols. General study outcomes and caveats: Invariant T cells such as MAIT and iNKT could partly confound zero-insertion analyses, although diverse VJ usage argued against such confounding for most clonotypes. Out-of-frame TCR alpha sharing in monozygotic twins was systematically underestimated by recombination models, whereas sharing between unrelated individuals was in agreement with the recombination models. Because the same donors could not be followed over many years, the conclusions depended on cross-sectional statistical analysis. Abundant cord blood beta clonotypes had fewer insertions, young adult naive repertoires showed a similar but weaker trend, and memory repertoires showed no such trend. Excess twin sharing in beta out-of-frame sequences was weaker because fewer shared sequences lowered the signal-to-noise ratio. Compared with coincidental sharing between unrelated individuals, out-of-frame TCR alpha sequences shared between twins showed an excess of sequences with low generation probability.

A remark on this clonotype: There is no known antigen for this receptor. No base quality values were provided; no much bigger clone lies one nucleotide off.

Every donor was a healthy Caucasian. Taken from the germline V gene, the CDR1 and CDR2 loops are ENHRY and SYGVKD. The CDR3 has 14 amino acids, counting the end cysteine and phenylalanine. Left in the record is the CDR3 DNA by itself, 42 bases read in frame from the first base. V is clipped by 5 bases and J by 2 bases, and the sequence between their germline boundaries is 12 bases long. Preparation of the library involved 5' RACE. The run used an Illumina HiSeq 2000. Template switching added a universal primer binding site, and the final cDNA carried a unique molecular identifier that allowed TCR cDNA molecules to be counted accurately. Specific primers in the conserved constant-segment region were used to synthesize first-strand cDNA for TCR alpha and beta chains. To control for contamination, every cDNA library was double barcoded, receiving both a SMART-Mk sample barcode and Illumina barcodes. TruSeq adapter sequences and Illumina sample barcodes were added in two successive PCR steps. The Illumina HiSeq platform was used with custom primers to sequence TCR alpha and beta cDNA libraries. Regarding the original processing steps: MiGEC was used to process raw reads and extract unique molecular identifiers, and MiXCR was used to find CDR3 positions. For each individual, recombination models were inferred using an EM algorithm with the repgenHMM and IGoR tools. Shared clonotype analysis was performed with the tcR package in R, normalizing sharing by the product of cloneset sizes. To study raw recombination free of thymic and clonal selection effects, out-of-frame nonproductive sequences were analyzed. TCRdb applied fastp at Q25 and MiXCR to the public reads, then kept only in-frame beta chains. CDR3 protein sequences are deduplicated, and each keeps its most common genes and DNA. TCRdb's processing, not the authors' own work, is the source of the V and J calls. Across this sample there are around 1.7 million distinct CDR3 sequences, with 25% to 35% seen only once. The top ten clonotypes cover 0.25% to 0.3% of the sample.

The clonotype comes from a newborn girl in good health. Input material: cord blood. The rearrangement joined TRBV10-3 to TRBJ2-5; the D gene is possibly TRBD2, with 6 bases matching. DNA sequence: TGTGCCATCAGTAGGGGACTCCAGCAAGAGACCCAGTACTTC. Translated, this is CAISRGLQQETQYF.